These 21 T cell receptor beta chains originate from one sample sequenced in a study of cytomegalovirus exposure and HLA in healthy donors. A multiplex PCR was run with 60 Vbeta primers and 13 Jbeta primers. Profiling relied on immunoSEQ multiplex PCR, and the TCRdb table lists in-frame clones only, not all of them. The sample shows over 95,000 clones, about 77% of them seen only once. What was sequenced was PBMCs. These receptors all come from a man in his forties in good health and CMV-seronegative.

As to this clone: Other DNA sequences in the sample encode the same CDR3. The chain combines TRBV6-4 with TRBJ2-3, with TRBD1 matching over 7 bases. Germline V gene data show CDR1 as MRHNA and CDR2 as SNTAGT. V trimming: 0 bases; J trimming: 4 bases; junction bases outside the gene matches: 4. The CDR3 totals 15 residues. The CDR3: CASSDSAGGADTQYF. CDR3 coding DNA: TGTGCCAGCAGTGACTCGGCAGGGGGAGCAGATACGCAGTATTTT.

The chain links TRBV6-5 to TRBJ1-5; the D gene is possibly TRBD1 (6 bases). Per the germline V gene, CDR1 is MNHEY and CDR2 is SVGAGI. Trimming stripped 6 bases from V and 0 bases from J, with 9 bases between. CDR3 length equals 14 residues. The CDR3 region is CASSPRGSNQPQHF. Written as DNA, the CDR3 is TGTGCCAGCAGCCCCAGGGGTAGCAATCAGCCCCAGCATTTT.

The chain has TRBV7-3 and TRBJ2-7, with D maybe TRBD1 (5 bases). Deletions cut 2 bases from V and 5 bases from J, with 10 bases between. The CDR3 contains 13 residues. Germline CDR1 SGHTA, CDR2 FQGTGA. The CDR3 is CASSLQGNHEQYF. The CDR3 DNA reads TGTGCCAGCAGCTTACAGGGTAACCACGAGCAGTACTTC. The whole variable domain, remainder taken from reference TRBV7-3 and TRBJ2-7, is GAGVSQTPSNKVTEKGKYVELRCDPISGHTALYWYRQSLGQGPEFLIYFQGTGAADDSGLPNDRFFAVRPEGSVSTLKIQRTERGDSAVYLCASSLQGNHEQYFGPGTRLTVT.

This chain connects TRBV14 to TRBJ2-6; D not certain. Germline V gives CDR1 SGHDN, CDR2 FVKESK. The V end lost 0 bases, the J end lost 3 bases, and 12 bases lay between the germline ends. This CDR3 has 17 amino acids. This chain's CDR3 is CASSQEGSLSGANVLTF. The CDR3, as DNA: TGTGCCAGCAGCCAAGAAGGTAGCCTAAGTGGGGCCAACGTCCTGACTTTC.

The chain carries TRBV6-1 and TRBJ2-1; 8 nucleotides agree with TRBD1. Looked up from germline, CDR1 is MNHNS and CDR2 is SASEGT. There are 14 residues in the CDR3. Unmatched junction bases numbered 4, after V lost 7 bases and J lost 2 bases. CDR3 sequence: CASKETGAYNEQFF. The CDR3 nucleotides are TGTGCCAGCAAGGAGACAGGGGCCTACAATGAGCAGTTCTTC.

This chain's CDR3 is CASRSAGGFYEQYF. In nucleotides, the CDR3 is TGTGCCAGCAGATCAGCGGGAGGGTTCTACGAGCAGTACTTC. V usage is TRBV6-5 and J usage is TRBJ2-7; 10 bases fit TRBD2. CDR3 length: 14 residues. V shed 6 bases and J 3 bases; nucleotides not matched to a gene: 5. CDR1 MNHEY and CDR2 SVGAGI come from the germline V gene.

The rearrangement uses TRBV4-2 and TRBJ2-7, with 10 bases identical to TRBD2. This CDR3 contains 14 residues. The germline V gene has CDR1 LGHNA and CDR2 YNFKEQ. Unmatched junction bases numbered 4, after V lost 1 base and J lost 7 bases. The CDR3 is CASSQVLAGVEQYF. The CDR3 nucleotides are TGTGCCAGCAGCCAAGTCCTAGCGGGGGTGGAGCAGTACTTC.

Only one count was recorded for this clone. The CDR3 reads CSVRGGRNTGELFF. The CDR3 DNA reads as TGCAGCGTGAGGGGCGGGAGGAACACCGGGGAGCTGTTTTTT. The J gene is TRBJ1-3, the V gene TRBV29-1; 7 positions match TRBD2. The DNA matches TRBJ2-2 better at its end, which makes the J call doubtful. Germline loops: CDR1 SQVTM, CDR2 ANQGSEA. The CDR3 sequence is 14 residues long.

J is TRBJ2-2 and V is TRBV9; possible D gene TRBD2, 5 bases. From germline, CDR1 is SGDLS and CDR2 YYNGEE. This CDR3 is 13 amino acids long. Trimming left V 2 bases short and J 4 bases short, with 6 bases between. The CDR3 region is CASSVSGTGELFF. The DNA for the CDR3 is TGTGCCAGCAGCGTGAGCGGCACCGGGGAGCTGTTTTTT.

This clone was found a few times. V gene TRBV29-1 combines with J gene TRBJ2-5; 8 bases are a match to TRBD2. Trimming cost V 6 bases and J 5 bases; bases outside gene matches: 8. Per the germline V gene, CDR1 is SQVTM and CDR2 is ANQGSEA. The CDR3 length is 13 residues. The chain's CDR3 is CSVLRGAAETQYF. In nucleotides, the CDR3 is TGCAGCGTCCTGCGGGGGGCCGCGGAGACCCAGTACTTC.

The chain has TRBV27 and TRBJ1-5; 7 bases agree with TRBD1. Trimming took 1 base from V and 6 from J; bases not matched to a gene: 24. There are 21 residues in the CDR3. Looked up from germline, CDR1 is MNHEY and CDR2 is SMNVEV (reference sequence). The CDR3 region has the DNA TGTGCCAGCAGTTTATGGGGGGTTTCGCCGGGACAGACACGGAAAGGTCAGCCCCAGCATTTT. This sequence encodes CASSLWGVSPGQTRKGQPQHF.

This clone was recorded a few times. V and J are TRBV6-6 and TRBJ2-1, with D perhaps matching TRBD1 (5 bases). The CDR3 extends over 14 amino acids. V was pared by 5 bases and J by 2 bases, with 10 bases between. CDR1 MNHNY and CDR2 SVGAGI come from the germline V gene (reference sequence). As DNA, the CDR3 is TGTGCCAGCAGTCCTCAGGGCCCCTACAATGAGCAGTTCTTC. This translates into CASSPQGPYNEQFF.

This clone occurred once. The genes are TRBV2 and TRBJ2-5; 10 positions agree with TRBD2. Matching the DNA end better, TRBJ2-7 makes the J call doubtful. Germline values: CDR1 SNHLY, CDR2 FYNNEI. CDR3 size: 18 residues. This CDR3 reads CASSEVQGTSGIVYEQYF. The CDR3 bases are TGTGCCAGCAGTGAAGTTCAAGGAACTAGCGGGATCGTCTACGAGCAGTACTTC.

The CDR3 loop reads CASRTQGQETQYF. CDR3 in DNA: TGTGCCAGTAGGACGCAGGGGCAAGAGACCCAGTACTTC. The chain links TRBV19 to TRBJ2-5, with a possible D match to TRBD1 (6 bases). There are 13 residues in the CDR3. Germline-derived CDR1 and CDR2 are LNHDA and SQIVND (reference sequence). V was trimmed by 6 bases and J by 2 bases, leaving 10 bases between them.

The V call is TRBV2, the J call TRBJ2-7; 7 nucleotides align to TRBD1. Germline CDR1 SNHLY, CDR2 FYNNEI. CDR3 length: 15 residues. V dropped 6 bases and J dropped 2; count of bases not matched to a gene: 10. CDR3 region: CASRPRRDSTYEQYF. The CDR3 region has the DNA TGTGCCAGCAGACCCCGCCGGGACAGCACCTACGAGCAGTACTTC.

This clone appeared a few times. This chain connects TRBV19 to TRBJ2-1; D gene ambiguous. The CDR3 runs to 12 residues. Germline lookup yields CDR1 LNHDA and CDR2 SQIVND (reference sequence). V was trimmed by 3 bases and J by 3 bases, leaving 3 bases between them. CDR3 DNA: TGTGCCAGTAGTATCAGCTACAATGAGCAGTTCTTC. Protein: CASSISYNEQFF.

This chain uses TRBV28 with TRBJ2-3, with D maybe TRBD1 (5 bases). Germline V gene sequence: CDR1 MDHEN, CDR2 SYDVKM. The CDR3 consists of 16 residues. Trimming removed 5 bases at V and 0 bases at J, with 15 bases between. Written as DNA, the CDR3 is TGTGCCAGCAGTAGAGCAGGGTCCGCTAGCACAGATACGCAGTATTTT. The encoded protein is CASSRAGSASTDTQYF.

The chain carries TRBV5-5 and TRBJ2-7; D possibly corresponds to TRBD1 (5 bases). V lost 1 base to trimming and J lost 4 bases, with 15 bases between them. The length of the CDR3 is 15 residues. Per the germline V gene, CDR1 is SGHKS and CDR2 is YYEKEE (reference sequence). CDR3 DNA sequence: TGTGCCAGCAGCTTGACAGGAAAACCGCCATACGAGCAGTACTTC. The encoded protein is CASSLTGKPPYEQYF. The complete variable domain, with remaining parts taken from reference TRBV5-5 and TRBJ2-7, reads DAGVTQSPTHLIKTRGQQVTLRCSPISGHKSVSWYQQVLGQGPQFIFQYYEKEERGRGNFPDRFSARQFPNYSSELNVNALLLGDSALYLCASSLTGKPPYEQYFGPGTRLTVT.

The rearrangement joins TRBV5-1 to TRBJ1-2, with 9 bases identical to TRBD1. The CDR3 totals 12 residues. The V gene's germline CDR1 is SGHRS and CDR2 YFSETQ. The junction had 3 bases not matched to a gene; V was cut back by 4 bases and J by 8 bases. The DNA of the CDR3 is TGCGCCAGCAGCACCGGACAGGGGGGCTACACCTTC. This translates into CASSTGQGGYTF.

This clone occurred once. Other nucleotide sequences from this sample produce the same CDR3. The chain joins TRBV19 to TRBJ1-1, with D tentatively TRBD1 (6 bases). This CDR3 has 15 residues. Germline CDR1 and CDR2: LNHDA and SQIVND (reference sequence). V was shortened by 5 bases and J by 4 bases, with 17 bases between the two germline ends. The CDR3 sequence is CASSPRQAGATEAFF. The CDR3 nucleotides read TGTGCCAGTAGTCCTCGACAGGCTGGGGCCACTGAAGCTTTCTTT. Variable domain in full (rest from reference TRBV19 and TRBJ1-1): DGGITQSPKYLFRKEGQNVTLSCEQNLNHDAMYWYRQDPGQGLRLIYYSQIVNDFQKGDIAEGYSVSREKKESFPLTVTSAQKNPTAFYLCASSPRQAGATEAFFGQGTRLTVV.

The V gene is TRBV6-5, the J gene TRBJ1-5; TRBD1 matches at 7 bases. The CDR3 loop spans 14 amino acids. Germline CDR1 is MNHEY and CDR2 is SVGAGI. Trimming at V came to 0 bases and at J to 6 bases, leaving 2 bases not matched to a gene. The CDR3 loop is CASSYSSGGQPQHF. DNA of the CDR3: TGTGCCAGCAGTTACTCGTCAGGGGGTCAGCCCCAGCATTTT.